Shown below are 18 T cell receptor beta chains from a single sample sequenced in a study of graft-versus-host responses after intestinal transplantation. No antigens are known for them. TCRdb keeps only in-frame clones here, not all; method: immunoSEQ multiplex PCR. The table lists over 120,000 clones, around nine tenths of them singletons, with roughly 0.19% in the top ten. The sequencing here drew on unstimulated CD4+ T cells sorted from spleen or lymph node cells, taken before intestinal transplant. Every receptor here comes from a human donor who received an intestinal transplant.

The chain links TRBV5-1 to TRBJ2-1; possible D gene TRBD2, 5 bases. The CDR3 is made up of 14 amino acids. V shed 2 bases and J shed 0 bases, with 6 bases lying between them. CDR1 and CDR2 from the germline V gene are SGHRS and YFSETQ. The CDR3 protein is CASSFTSSYNEQFF. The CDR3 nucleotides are TGCGCCAGCAGCTTTACTAGCTCCTACAATGAGCAGTTCTTC.

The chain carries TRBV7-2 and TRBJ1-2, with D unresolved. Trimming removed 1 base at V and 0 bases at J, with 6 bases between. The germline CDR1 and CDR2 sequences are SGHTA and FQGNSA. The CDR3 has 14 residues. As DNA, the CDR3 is TGTGCCAGCAGCTTAGGGAGTTCTAACTATGGCTACACCTTC. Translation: CASSLGSSNYGYTF.

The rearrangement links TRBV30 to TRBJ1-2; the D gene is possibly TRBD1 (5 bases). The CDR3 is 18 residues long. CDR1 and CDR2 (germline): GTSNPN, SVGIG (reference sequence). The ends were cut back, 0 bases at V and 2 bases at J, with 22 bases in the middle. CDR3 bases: TGTGCCTGGAGTGTGAGGTCCGGGGGAAGGGAGGCGAACTATGGCTACACCTTC. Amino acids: CAWSVRSGGREANYGYTF.

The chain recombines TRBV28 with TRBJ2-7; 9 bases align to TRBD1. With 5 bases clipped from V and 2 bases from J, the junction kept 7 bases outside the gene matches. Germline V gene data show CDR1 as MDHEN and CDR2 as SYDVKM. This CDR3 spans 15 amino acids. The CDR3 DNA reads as TGTGCCAGCAGTACACTTGGGACAGGGACCTACGAGCAGTACTTC. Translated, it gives CASSTLGTGTYEQYF.

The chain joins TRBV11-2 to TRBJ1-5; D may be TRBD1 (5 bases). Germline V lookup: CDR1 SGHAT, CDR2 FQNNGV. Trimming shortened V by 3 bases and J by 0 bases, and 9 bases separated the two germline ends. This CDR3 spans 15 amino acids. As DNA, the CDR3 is TGTGCCAGCAGCTTCGACAGATATAGCAATCAGCCCCAGCATTTT. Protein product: CASSFDRYSNQPQHF.

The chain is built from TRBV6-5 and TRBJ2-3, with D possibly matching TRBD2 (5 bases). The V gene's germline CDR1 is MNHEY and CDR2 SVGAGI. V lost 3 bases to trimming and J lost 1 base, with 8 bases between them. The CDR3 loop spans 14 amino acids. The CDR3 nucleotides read TGTGCCAGCAGTTATATGCGGGGCACAGATACGCAGTATTTT. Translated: CASSYMRGTDTQYF.

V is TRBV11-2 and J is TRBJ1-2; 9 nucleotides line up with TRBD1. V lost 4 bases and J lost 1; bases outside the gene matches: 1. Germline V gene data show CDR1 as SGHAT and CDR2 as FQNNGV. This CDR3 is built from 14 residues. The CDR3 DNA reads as TGTGCCAGCAGCTCGGACAGGGGTAACTATGGCTACACCTTC. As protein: CASSSDRGNYGYTF.

The CDR3 loop reads CASSLLAGVSYNEQFF. The CDR3 bases are TGTGCCAGCAGTCTTCTAGCGGGAGTATCCTACAATGAGCAGTTCTTC. V gene TRBV28 combines with J gene TRBJ2-1; 10 bases fit TRBD2. The germline V gene encodes CDR1 MDHEN and CDR2 SYDVKM. The junction had 5 bases not matched to a gene; V was cut back by 5 bases and J by 1 base. This CDR3 is built from 16 residues.

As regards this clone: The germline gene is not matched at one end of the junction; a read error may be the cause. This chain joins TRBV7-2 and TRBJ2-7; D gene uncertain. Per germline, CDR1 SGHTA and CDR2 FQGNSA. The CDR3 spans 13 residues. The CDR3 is CAGSLSDTYEQYF. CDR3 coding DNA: TGTGCCGGCAGCCTGTCCGATACCTACGAGCAGTACTTC.

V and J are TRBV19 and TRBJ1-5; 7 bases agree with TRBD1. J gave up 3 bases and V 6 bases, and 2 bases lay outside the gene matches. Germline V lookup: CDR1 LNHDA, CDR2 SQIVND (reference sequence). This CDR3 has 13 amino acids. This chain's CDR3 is CASRTGYNQPQHF. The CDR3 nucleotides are TGTGCCAGTAGGACAGGGTACAATCAGCCCCAGCATTTT.

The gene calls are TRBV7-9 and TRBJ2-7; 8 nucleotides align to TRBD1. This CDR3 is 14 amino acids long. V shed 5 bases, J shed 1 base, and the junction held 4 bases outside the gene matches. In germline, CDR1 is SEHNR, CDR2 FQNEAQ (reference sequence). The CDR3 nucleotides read TGTGCCAGCAGCACGTGGACAGGGTCCTACGAGCAGTACTTC. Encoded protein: CASSTWTGSYEQYF.

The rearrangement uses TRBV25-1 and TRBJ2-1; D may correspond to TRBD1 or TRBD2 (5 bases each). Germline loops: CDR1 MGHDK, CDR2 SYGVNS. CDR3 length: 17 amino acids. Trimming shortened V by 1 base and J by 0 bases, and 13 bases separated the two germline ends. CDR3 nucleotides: TGTGCCAGCAGTGAATCGAGGGGTCTCAGCTCCTACAATGAGCAGTTCTTC. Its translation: CASSESRGLSSYNEQFF.

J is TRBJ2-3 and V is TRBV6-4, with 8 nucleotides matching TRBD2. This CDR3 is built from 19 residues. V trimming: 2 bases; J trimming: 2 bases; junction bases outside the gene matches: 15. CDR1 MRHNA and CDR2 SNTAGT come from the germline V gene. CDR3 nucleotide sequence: TGTGCCAGCAGTGACCACTATTCGGCCGGGACTAGGGCCACAGATACGCAGTATTTT. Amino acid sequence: CASSDHYSAGTRATDTQYF.

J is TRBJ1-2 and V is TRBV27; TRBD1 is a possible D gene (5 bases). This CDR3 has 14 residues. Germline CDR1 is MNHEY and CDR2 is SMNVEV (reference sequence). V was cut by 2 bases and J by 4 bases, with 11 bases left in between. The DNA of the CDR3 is TGTGCCAGCAGTTTAAGCAGGGAGGCCTATGGCTACACCTTC. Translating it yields CASSLSREAYGYTF.

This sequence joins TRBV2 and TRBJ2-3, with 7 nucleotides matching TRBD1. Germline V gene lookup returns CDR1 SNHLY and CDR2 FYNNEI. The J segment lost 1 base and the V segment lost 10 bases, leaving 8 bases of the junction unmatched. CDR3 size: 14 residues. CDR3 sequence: CATKSQGGTDTQYF. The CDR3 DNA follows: TGTGCCACCAAAAGTCAGGGGGGCACAGATACGCAGTATTTT.

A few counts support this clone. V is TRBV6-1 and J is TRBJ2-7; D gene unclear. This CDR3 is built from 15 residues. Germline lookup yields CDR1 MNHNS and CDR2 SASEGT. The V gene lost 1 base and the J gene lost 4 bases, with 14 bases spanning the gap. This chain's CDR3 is CASSEGSSRAYEQYF. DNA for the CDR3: TGTGCCAGCAGTGAAGGATCTAGTAGGGCTTACGAGCAGTACTTC.

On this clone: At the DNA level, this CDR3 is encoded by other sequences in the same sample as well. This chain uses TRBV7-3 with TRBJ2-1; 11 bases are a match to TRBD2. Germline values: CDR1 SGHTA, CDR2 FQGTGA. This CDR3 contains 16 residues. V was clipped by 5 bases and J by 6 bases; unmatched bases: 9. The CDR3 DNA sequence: TGTGCCAGCAGCCGCCTCGCACTAGCGGGAGCCAATGAGCAGTTCTTC. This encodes CASSRLALAGANEQFF.

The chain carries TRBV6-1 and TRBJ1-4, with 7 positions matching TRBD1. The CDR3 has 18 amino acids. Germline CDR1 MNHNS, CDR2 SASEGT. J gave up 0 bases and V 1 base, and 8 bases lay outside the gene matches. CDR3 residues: CASSEGARGQSTNEKLFF. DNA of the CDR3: TGTGCCAGCAGTGAAGGAGCAAGGGGGCAGTCAACTAATGAAAAACTGTTTTTT.